This record concerns one T cell receptor beta chain sequence. The V end lost 0 bases, the J end lost 0 bases, and 9 bases lay between the germline ends. Germline loops: CDR1 KGHSH, CDR2 LQKENI. The CDR3 covers 16 residues. This sample was included in a study of cytotoxic CD8 clonotypes in ibrutinib-treated CLL. For the study at large: Overall, about 25 responses were partial and 2 complete; following median about 68 months, around 15 patients stayed remitted and about 12 progressed. Median treatment time before response sampling was approximately 11 months, range 6 to 36.

The assay was immunoSEQ multiplex PCR, and TCRdb's table has in-frame clones only and misses some. The repertoire holds under 30,000 clones, with approximately 62% as singletons. The V gene is TRBV18, the J gene TRBJ2-1; D gene unclear. The starting material was PBMCs, obtained before ibrutinib treatment. The source is a human donor with chronic lymphocytic leukemia. The CDR3 coding sequence is TGTGCCAGCTCACCACCGAGCCGGAGCTCCTACAATGAGCAGTTCTTC. Its translation is CASSPPSRSSYNEQFF.